This TCR beta chain was documented in a study of molecular identifiers for immune sequencing clone quantification (dated by TCRdb to the late 2010s). With regard to the full study: For a replicate experiment, RNA from approximately 20,000 or 100,000 naive CD8 T cells was divided into five aliquots, of which four were sequenced. The study was a methods study using CD8 T cells to benchmark molecular-identifier clustering-based TCR repertoire sequencing (MIDCIRS) and TCR RNA copy counting.

Naive CD8 T cell libraries were made from about 21,000 to 970,000 sorted cells using 10%, 30% or 50% of purified RNA. On a BD FACSAria II, naive CD8 T cells were FACS-sorted as CD8+CD4-CCR7+CD45RA+ and collected into RLT Plus buffer. Detection sensitivity was tested by spiking Jurkat RNA equal to ten or so TCR copies' worth into samples containing roughly 17,000-1,000,000 naive CD8 T cells. Enrichment of CD8 T cells was performed with RosetteSep CD8+ T Cell Enrichment Cocktail and Ficoll-Paque, after which ACK red cell lysis was carried out. The full study reports these points: The sizes of highly expanded clones could end up underestimated when identical TCR molecules share a barcode. The naive libraries included spiked-in Jurkat TCR RNA (about ten copies' worth), and this Jurkat TCR RNA is not part of the donor repertoire. In CMV-specific effector cells, clones with more than 20 RNA copies accounted for over 97% of molecules, whereas in naive cells such clones accounted for under 1%. Modeling estimated 3 to 3.5 recovered TCR RNA copies per cell, compared with 8.5 to 10 by digital PCR, which implies around 30% capture efficiency. When barcode sub-clustering was omitted, TCR diversity was inflated by chimeric consensus sequences, with chimeras reaching as high as 47%. Spiked-in Jurkat TCR RNA equivalent to a single cell was reported to be detectable even among some 910,000 naive CD8 T cells.

Comments on this clonotype: Its antigen remains unidentified. Base quality data are lacking; no much larger clone is found one base away.

The library relied on PCR. The sample was run on an Illumina HiSeq 4000. Preparation of bulk TCR libraries followed a previously described approach, with the TCR primers listed in Table S5. The Qiagen AllPrep DNA/RNA kit was used to purify total RNA. Reads from multiple sequencing runs of the same library were pooled before analysis. The authors processed their data as follows. Reads were retained only if their TCR constant sequence matched exactly, and those retained reads were trimmed to 150 nt and grouped according to their 12-nt molecular barcodes. Within each barcode group, reads were sub-clustered at a 15% Levenshtein threshold, and quality-weighted consensus sequences were built per RNA molecule. Non-functional sequences were removed, as were lower-count sequences one edit away from another. Based on a fit of two negative binomial distributions, barcode sub-clusters having less than 20% of the maximum read count were discarded. Using fastp at Q25 and MiXCR, TCRdb reprocessed the public reads and kept productive beta chains. Here each entry gathers all rows of one CDR3 protein and keeps the most common genes and DNA. The V and J calls reflect TCRdb's pipeline rather than the authors' work. In all, the sample holds over 600,000 distinct CDR3 sequences, and roughly 21% of those were seen once. Clones ranked in the top ten supply roughly 0.85% of the sample.

The sequenced material came from naive CD8+ T cells from blood, with Jurkat cell RNA spiked in. Reading the label with the study, this specimen's cell subset or site is: FACS-sorted CD8+CD4-CCR7+CD45RA+ naive T cells. The clonotype was recovered from a human donor in good health. Some libraries in this study had Jurkat cell RNA spiked in.

The CDR3 protein sequence reads: CASSILYPNTGELFF. The nucleotide sequence reads as follows: TGTGCCAGTAGTATTCTTTACCCGAACACCGGGGAGCTGTTTTTT. The V gene is TRBV19 and the J gene is TRBJ2-2; too little of a D gene remains to name it. The trim is 3 bases for V and 0 bases for J, with a gap of 8 bases between the germline ends. The CDR3, from cysteine to phenylalanine, totals 15 residues. Kept here is only the CDR3 DNA, which spans 45 bases and is read in frame from base 1. CDR1 and CDR2 were assigned from the germline V gene (reference sequence) as LNHDA and SQIVND.